Listed below are T cell receptor beta chains from one sample, sequenced in a study of T cell clonotyping in hematopoietic cell transplantation. Assay: immunoSEQ multiplex PCR; the TCRdb copy retains only in-frame clones and omits some. The data contain tens of thousands of clones, roughly 90% of them seen just once; the ten biggest clones take up 3.7%. The specimen comprised peripheral blood mononuclear cells, sampled before stem cell transplant. The source is a man in his late teens or twenties with biphenotypic leukemia. Some clones in this sample may be carry-over from other donors' samples. CDR3s include the opening cysteine and the closing phenylalanine or tryptophan. D genes are given only for firm matches. Clone size appears in some rows only: once, few, many, or a class for an expanded clone.

d_call j_call clone_size v_call cdr3_aa cdr3_nt
TRBD2 TRBJ2-1 - TRBV7-2 CASSLTSGPSYNEQFF TGTGCCAGCAGCTTAACTAGCGGGCCCTCCTACAATGAGCAGTTCTTC
- TRBJ1-5 once TRBV19 CASSIEEVSGQPQHF TGTGCCAGTAGTATAGAGGAGGTGTCAGGTCAGCCCCAGCATTTT
TRBD1 TRBJ1-1 - TRBV5-1 CASSLSWQGDTEAFF TGCGCCAGCAGCTTGAGTTGGCAGGGGGACACTGAAGCTTTCTTT
- TRBJ2-7 - TRBV5-1 CASSVPRGDVDEQYF TGCGCCAGCAGCGTGCCGCGCGGGGATGTCGACGAGCAGTACTTC
- TRBJ1-1 - TRBV9 CASSVDSSLGGNTEAFF TGTGCCAGCAGCGTAGATTCATCTCTCGGGGGAAACACTGAAGCTTTCTTT
TRBD2 TRBJ2-2 - TRBV7-2 CASSLVGVAGDQSTGELFF TGTGCCAGCAGCTTAGTTGGAGTAGCGGGGGACCAAAGCACCGGGGAGCTGTTTTTT
TRBD1 TRBJ1-2 - TRBV19 CASREGQGHYGYTF TGTGCCAGTAGGGAGGGACAGGGTCACTATGGCTACACCTTC
TRBD1 TRBJ1-5 - TRBV7-9 CASSLGQGGSQPQHF TGTGCCAGCAGCTTAGGACAGGGAGGGAGTCAGCCCCAGCATTTT
- TRBJ1-2 medium-sized TRBV6-5 CASRLRKVSQYGYTF TGTGCCAGCAGGCTAAGGAAGGTGTCTCAGTATGGCTACACCTTC
TRBD1 TRBJ1-5 - TRBV6-1 CASSVRTGGNQPQHF TGTGCCAGCAGTGTTCGGACAGGGGGCAATCAGCCCCAGCATTTT
- TRBJ1-2 - TRBV2 CASSDRIYGYTF TGTGCCAGCAGTGATAGAATCTATGGCTACACCTTC
- TRBJ2-3 - TRBV7-3 CASSLGGVGTDTQYF TGTGCCAGCAGCTTAGGGGGAGTGGGCACAGATACGCAGTATTTT
- TRBJ1-4 once TRBV30 CAWQDPTARFEKLFF TGTGCCTGGCAGGACCCGACCGCTCGATTCGAAAAACTGTTTTTT